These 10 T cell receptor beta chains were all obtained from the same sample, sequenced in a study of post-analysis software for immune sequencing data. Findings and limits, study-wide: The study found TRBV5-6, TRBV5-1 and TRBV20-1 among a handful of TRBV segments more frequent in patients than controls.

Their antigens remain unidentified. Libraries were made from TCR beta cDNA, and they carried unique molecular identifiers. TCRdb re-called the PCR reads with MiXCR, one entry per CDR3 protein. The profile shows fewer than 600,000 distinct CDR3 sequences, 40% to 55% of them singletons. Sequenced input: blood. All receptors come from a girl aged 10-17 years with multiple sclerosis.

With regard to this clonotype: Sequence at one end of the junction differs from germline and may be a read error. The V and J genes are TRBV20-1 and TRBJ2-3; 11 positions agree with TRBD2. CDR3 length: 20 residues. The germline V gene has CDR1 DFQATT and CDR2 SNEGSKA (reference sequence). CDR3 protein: CGARDGLLAGAITSTDTQYF. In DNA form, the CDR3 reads TGCGGTGCTAGAGATGGGTTACTAGCGGGAGCAATTACTAGCACAGATACGCAGTATTTT.

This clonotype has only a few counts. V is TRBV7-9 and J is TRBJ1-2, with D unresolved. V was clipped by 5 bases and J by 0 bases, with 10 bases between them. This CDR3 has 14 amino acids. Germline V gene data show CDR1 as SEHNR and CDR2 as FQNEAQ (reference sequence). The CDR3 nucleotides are TGTGCCAGCAGCCCCCCACTGGCTAACTATGGCTACACCTTC. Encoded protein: CASSPPLANYGYTF.

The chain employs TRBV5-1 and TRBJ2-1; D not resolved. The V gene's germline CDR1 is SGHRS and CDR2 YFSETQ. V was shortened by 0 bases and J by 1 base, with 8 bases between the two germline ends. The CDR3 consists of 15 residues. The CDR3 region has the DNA TGCGCCAGCAGCTTGGACAGAACATCCTACAATGAGCAGTTCTTC. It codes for CASSLDRTSYNEQFF.

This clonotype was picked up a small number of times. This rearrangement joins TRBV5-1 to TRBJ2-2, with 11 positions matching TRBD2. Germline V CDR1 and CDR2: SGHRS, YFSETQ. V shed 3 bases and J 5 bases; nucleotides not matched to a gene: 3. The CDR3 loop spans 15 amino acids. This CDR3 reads CASSSRTSGTGELFF. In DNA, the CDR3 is TGCGCCAGCAGCTCCAGGACTAGCGGGACCGGGGAGCTGTTTTTT.

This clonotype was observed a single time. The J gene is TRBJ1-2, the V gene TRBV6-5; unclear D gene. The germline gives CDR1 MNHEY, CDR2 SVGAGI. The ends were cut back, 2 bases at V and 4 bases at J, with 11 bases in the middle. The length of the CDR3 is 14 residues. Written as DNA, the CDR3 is TGTGCCAGCAGTTACACAGTGGTGGGCTATGGCTACACCTTC. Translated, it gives CASSYTVVGYGYTF.

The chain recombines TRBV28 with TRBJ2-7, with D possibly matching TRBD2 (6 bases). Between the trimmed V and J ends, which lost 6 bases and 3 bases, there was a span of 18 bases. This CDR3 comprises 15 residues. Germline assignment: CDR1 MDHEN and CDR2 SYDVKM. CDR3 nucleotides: TGTGCCAGCAGGGCTCCAACCGGGGGTCGCTACGAGCAGTACTTC. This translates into CASRAPTGGRYEQYF.

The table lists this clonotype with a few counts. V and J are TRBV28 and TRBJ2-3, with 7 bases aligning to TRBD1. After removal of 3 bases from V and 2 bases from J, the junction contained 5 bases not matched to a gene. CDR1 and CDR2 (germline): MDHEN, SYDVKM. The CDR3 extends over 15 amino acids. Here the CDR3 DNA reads TGTGCCAGCAGTTTCCCGGGACAGTCCACAGATACGCAGTATTTT. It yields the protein CASSFPGQSTDTQYF.

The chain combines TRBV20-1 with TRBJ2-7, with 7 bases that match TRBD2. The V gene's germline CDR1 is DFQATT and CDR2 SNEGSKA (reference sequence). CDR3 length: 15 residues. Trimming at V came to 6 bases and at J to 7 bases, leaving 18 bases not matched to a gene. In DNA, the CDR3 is TGCAGTGCACCATTAGCGGGTAGAATTTACAATGAGCAGTACTTC. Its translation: CSAPLAGRIYNEQYF.

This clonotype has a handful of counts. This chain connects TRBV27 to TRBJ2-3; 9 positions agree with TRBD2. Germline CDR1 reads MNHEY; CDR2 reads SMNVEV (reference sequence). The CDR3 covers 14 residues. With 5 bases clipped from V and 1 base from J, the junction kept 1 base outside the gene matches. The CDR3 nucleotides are TGTGCCAGCAGTCAGCGGGAGGGCACAGATACGCAGTATTTT. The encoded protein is CASSQREGTDTQYF.

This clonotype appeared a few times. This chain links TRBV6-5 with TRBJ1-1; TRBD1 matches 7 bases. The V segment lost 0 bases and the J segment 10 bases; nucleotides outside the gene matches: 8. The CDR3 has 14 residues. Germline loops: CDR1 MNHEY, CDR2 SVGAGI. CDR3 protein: CASSYSKGQRGAFF. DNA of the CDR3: TGTGCCAGCAGTTACTCGAAGGGACAGCGGGGAGCTTTCTTT.